This T cell receptor (beta chain) comes out of a study of radiation and T cells in renal cell carcinoma. This clone has just a few counts. The target antigen is unknown. The study's findings and limits: Compared with controls, irradiated tumors had more, larger dominant CDR3 motifs. Intratumoral heterogeneity was not captured in these 0.95 to 1 g regions. Compared with controls, irradiated tumors showed greater TCR clonality.

Treatment noted: treatment-naive control, cytoreductive nephrectomy. Control tumors came from treatment-naive patients without prior radiation. Only in-frame clones appear in the TCRdb table, and some are missing; sequencing was by immunoSEQ multiplex PCR. The sample records fewer than 25,000 clones, approximately 54% being singletons. The TCR sequence derives from a human donor with renal cell carcinoma. The input for sequencing was tumor tissue, taken from a patient whose treatment was nephrectomy without radiotherapy.

Here the CDR3 reads CASSLRTGLDTQYF. The CDR3 DNA sequence: TGTGCCAGCAGCCTAAGGACAGGGCTAGATACGCAGTATTTT. This chain links TRBV14 with TRBJ2-3; 8 positions agree with TRBD1. The V segment lost 4 bases and the J segment 5 bases; nucleotides outside the gene matches: 5. The CDR3 consists of 14 residues. CDR1 and CDR2 from the germline V gene are SGHDN and FVKESK. Using reference TRBV14 and TRBJ2-3 for the parts outside the CDR3, the full variable domain is EAGVTQFPSHSVIEKGQTVTLRCDPISGHDNLYWYRRVMGKEIKFLLHFVKESKQDESGMPNNRFLAERTGGTYSTLKVQPAELEDSGVYFCASSLRTGLDTQYFGPGTRLTVL.